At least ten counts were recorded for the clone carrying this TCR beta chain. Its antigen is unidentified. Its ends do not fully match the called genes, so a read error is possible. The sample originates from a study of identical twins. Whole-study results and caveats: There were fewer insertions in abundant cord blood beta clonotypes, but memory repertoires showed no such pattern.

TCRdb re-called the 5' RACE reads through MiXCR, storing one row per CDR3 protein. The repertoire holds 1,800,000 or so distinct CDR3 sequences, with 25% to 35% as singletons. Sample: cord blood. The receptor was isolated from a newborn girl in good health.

The CDR3 DNA reads TGTGCCAGCAGCTTATCGGCGGGCTCCTACAATGAGCAGTTCTTC. Protein: CASSLSAGSYNEQFF. The chain couples TRBV5-1 to TRBJ2-1, with D tentatively TRBD2 (5 bases). Germline-derived CDR1 and CDR2 are SGHRS and YFSETQ. This CDR3 has 15 amino acids.